This T cell receptor (beta chain) was sequenced during a study of cytomegalovirus exposure and HLA in healthy donors. Comments on this clone: Its matching antigen is unknown.

Use of 60 Vbeta and 13 Jbeta primers characterized the PCR. Sequencing used immunoSEQ multiplex PCR; TCRdb keeps in-frame clones, though not all of them. The data show roughly 200,000 clones, 70% to 80% seen once. V lost 0 bases and J lost 1; bases outside the gene matches: 3. The CDR3 has 16 residues. Germline V lookup: CDR1 MNHEY, CDR2 SVGAGI. Findings of the study overall: It is likely that the observed cluster of highly shared sequence variants was a sequencing artifact. The authors later found HLA-associated TCR beta chains more clonally expanded than equally common others.

The sample consisted of PBMCs. The sequence was obtained from a man aged 30 to 39 in good health and CMV-seronegative. The V gene is TRBV6-5, the J gene TRBJ2-3; 8 bases match TRBD1. This CDR3 reads CASSYSVGQGTDTQYF. CDR3 in DNA: TGTGCCAGCAGTTACTCGGTGGGACAGGGCACAGATACGCAGTATTTT.